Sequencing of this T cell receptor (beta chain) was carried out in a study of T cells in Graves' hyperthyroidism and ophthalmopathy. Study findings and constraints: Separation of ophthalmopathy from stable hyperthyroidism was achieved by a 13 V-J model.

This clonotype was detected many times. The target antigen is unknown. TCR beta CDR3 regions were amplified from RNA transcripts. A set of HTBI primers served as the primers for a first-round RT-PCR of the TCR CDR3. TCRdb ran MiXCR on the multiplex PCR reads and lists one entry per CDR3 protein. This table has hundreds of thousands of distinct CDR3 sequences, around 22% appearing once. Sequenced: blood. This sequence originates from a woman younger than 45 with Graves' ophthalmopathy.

The CDR3 loop is CASSPPGTLNYGYTF. The CDR3 DNA is TGTGCCAGCAGTCCCCCCGGGACCCTTAACTATGGCTACACCTTC. This chain joins TRBV28 and TRBJ1-2, with D perhaps matching TRBD1 (5 bases). Germline V gene data show CDR1 as MDHEN and CDR2 as SYDVKM. CDR3 size: 15 residues. Trimming left V 5 bases short and J 1 base short, with 14 bases between.